Described below is a single T cell receptor (beta chain) sequence and its context. The antigen is undetermined. The CDR3 totals 13 residues. The germline V and J ends were trimmed by 0 bases and 3 bases, with 3 bases remaining between them. This record comes from a study of blood T cells in healthy people across ages. Study-level points and caveats: In the absence of known donor CMV status, changes in expanded clonotypes were possibly confounded.

PCR was performed a second time for about 7 to 12 cycles using a sample-barcoded 5' primer and a J-beta primer mix. Tagging of each cDNA molecule was performed by a template-switch adaptor with 12 random nucleotides. TCRdb re-derived calls from the 5' RACE reads in MiXCR, one entry per CDR3 protein. The table has 650,000 to 1,000,000 distinct CDR3 sequences, 35% to 40% seen once. The sequence came from a man between 18 and 29 years old in good health. Sequencing was carried out using blood. V is TRBV12-3 or TRBV12-4 and J is TRBJ1-3; the D is unclear. The CDR3, as DNA: TGTGCCAGCAGTTTAGCCGGTGGAAACACCATATATTTT. Translation gives CASSLAGGNTIYF.